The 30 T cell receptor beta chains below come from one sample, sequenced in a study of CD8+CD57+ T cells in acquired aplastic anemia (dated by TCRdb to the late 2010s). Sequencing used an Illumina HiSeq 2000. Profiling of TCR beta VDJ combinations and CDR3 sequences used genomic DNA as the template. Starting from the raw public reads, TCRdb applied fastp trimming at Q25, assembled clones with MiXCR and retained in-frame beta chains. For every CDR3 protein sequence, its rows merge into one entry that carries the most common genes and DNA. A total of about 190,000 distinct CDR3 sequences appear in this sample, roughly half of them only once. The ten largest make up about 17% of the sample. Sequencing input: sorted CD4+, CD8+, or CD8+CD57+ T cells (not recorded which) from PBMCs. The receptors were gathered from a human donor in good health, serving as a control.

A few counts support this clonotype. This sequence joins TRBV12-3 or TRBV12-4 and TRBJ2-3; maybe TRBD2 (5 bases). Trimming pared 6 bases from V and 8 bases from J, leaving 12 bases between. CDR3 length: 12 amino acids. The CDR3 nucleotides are TGTGCCAGCAGATCACTAGGAAGTACGCAGTATTTT. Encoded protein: CASRSLGSTQYF.

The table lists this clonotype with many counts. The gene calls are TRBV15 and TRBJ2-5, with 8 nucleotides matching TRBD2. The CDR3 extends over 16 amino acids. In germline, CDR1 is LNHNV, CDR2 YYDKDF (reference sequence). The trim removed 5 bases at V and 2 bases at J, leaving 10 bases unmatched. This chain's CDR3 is CATSAPFGREQETQYF. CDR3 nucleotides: TGTGCCACCAGCGCCCCTTTCGGGAGGGAGCAAGAGACCCAGTACTTC.

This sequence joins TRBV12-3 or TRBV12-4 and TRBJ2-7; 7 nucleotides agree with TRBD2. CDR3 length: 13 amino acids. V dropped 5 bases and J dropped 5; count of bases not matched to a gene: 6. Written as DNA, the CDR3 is TGTGCCAGCAGTCGGCGGCGGGGGAACGAGCAGTACTTC. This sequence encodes CASSRRRGNEQYF.

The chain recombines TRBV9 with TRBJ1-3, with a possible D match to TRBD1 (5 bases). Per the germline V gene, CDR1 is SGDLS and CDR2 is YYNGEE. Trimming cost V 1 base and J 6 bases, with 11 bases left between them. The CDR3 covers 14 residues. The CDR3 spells CASSVRGGENTIYF. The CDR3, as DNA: TGTGCCAGCAGCGTACGCGGGGGAGAAAACACCATATATTTT.

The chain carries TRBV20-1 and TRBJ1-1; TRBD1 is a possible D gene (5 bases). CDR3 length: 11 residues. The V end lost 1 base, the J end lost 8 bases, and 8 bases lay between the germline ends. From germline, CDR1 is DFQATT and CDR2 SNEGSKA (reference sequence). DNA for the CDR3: TGCAGTGCTAGAGGACAGATCGAAGCTTTCTTT. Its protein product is CSARGQIEAFF.

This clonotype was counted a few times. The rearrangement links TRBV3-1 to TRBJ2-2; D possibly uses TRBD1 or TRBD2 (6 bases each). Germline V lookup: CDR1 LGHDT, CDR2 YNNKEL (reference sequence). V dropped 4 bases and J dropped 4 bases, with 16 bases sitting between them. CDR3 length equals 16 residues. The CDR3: CASSLAGGRLTGELFF. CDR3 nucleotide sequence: TGTGCCAGCAGCCTAGCTGGGGGGCGGCTCACCGGGGAGCTGTTTTTT.

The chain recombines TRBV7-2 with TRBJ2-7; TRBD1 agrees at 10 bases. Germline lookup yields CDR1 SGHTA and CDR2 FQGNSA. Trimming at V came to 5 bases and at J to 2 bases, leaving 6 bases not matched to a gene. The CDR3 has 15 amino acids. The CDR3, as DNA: TGTGCCAGCAGCGCCCACGGACAGGGGGCCTACGAGCAGTACTTC. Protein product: CASSAHGQGAYEQYF. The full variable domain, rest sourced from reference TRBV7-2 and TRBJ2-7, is GAGVSQSPSNKVTEKGKDVELRCDPISGHTALYWYRQSLGQGLEFLIYFQGNSAPDKSGLPSDRFSAERTGGSVSTLTIQRTQQEDSAVYLCASSAHGQGAYEQYFGPGTRLTVT.

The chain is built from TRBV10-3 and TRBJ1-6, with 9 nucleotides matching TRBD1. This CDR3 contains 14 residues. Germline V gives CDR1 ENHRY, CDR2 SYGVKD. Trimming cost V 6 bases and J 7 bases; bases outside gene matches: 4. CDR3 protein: CAIRGQGGNSPLHF. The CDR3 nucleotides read TGTGCCATCAGGGGACAGGGAGGCAATTCACCCCTCCACTTT.

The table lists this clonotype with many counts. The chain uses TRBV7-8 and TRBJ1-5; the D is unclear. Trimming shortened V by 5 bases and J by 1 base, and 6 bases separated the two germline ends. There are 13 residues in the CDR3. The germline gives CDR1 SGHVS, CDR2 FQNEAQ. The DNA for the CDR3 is TGTGCCAGCAGCCTCGACAGCAATCAGCCCCAGCATTTT. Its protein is CASSLDSNQPQHF.

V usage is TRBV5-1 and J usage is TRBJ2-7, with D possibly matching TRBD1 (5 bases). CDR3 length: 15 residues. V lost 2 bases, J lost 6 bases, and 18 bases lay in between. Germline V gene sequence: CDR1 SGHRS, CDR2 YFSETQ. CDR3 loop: CASSLVGQGQGEQYF. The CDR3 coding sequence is TGCGCCAGCAGCTTAGTCGGTCAGGGTCAAGGCGAGCAGTACTTC.

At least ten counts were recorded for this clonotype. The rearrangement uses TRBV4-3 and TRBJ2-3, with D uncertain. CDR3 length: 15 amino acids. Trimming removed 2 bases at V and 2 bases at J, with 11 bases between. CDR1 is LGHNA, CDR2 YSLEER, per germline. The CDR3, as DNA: TGCGCCAGCAGCCAAAACCTAGATTCCACAGATACGCAGTATTTT. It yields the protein CASSQNLDSTDTQYF.

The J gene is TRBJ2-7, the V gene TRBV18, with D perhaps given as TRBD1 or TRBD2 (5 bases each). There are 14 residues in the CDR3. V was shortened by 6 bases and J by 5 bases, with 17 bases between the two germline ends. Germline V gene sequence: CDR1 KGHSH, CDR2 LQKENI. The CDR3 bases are TGTGCCAGCTCGGGCGACGGGGCGCGGAACGAGCAGTACTTC. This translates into CASSGDGARNEQYF.

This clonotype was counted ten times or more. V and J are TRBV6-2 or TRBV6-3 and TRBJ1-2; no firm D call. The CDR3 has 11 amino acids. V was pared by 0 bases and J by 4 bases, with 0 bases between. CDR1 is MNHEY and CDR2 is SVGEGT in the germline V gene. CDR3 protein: CASSYSYGYTF. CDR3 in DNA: TGTGCCAGCAGTTACTCCTATGGCTACACCTTC.

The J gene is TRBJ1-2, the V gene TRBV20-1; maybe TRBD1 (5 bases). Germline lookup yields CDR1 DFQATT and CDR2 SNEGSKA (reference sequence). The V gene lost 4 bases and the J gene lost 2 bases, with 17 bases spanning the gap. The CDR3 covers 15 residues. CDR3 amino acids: CSATLPRDGNYGYTF. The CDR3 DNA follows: TGCAGTGCTACTTTGCCACGGGACGGGAACTATGGCTACACCTTC.

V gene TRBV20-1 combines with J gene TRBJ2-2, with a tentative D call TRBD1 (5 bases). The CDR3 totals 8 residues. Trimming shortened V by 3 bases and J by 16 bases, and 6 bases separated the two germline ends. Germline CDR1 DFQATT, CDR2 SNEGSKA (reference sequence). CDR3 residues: CSASQGFF. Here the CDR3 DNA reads TGCAGTGCTAGTCAGGGGTTTTTT.

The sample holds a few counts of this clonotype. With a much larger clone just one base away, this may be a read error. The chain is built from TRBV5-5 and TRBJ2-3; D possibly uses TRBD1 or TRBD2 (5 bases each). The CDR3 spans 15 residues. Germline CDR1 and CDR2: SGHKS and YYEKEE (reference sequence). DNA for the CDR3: TGTGCCGGCAGCTTAGTGTTGGGGACCACAGATACGCAGTATTTT. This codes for CAGSLVLGTTDTQYF.

The DNA for the CDR3 is TGTGCCAGCAGCCAGGGCAGCCCGGGTGAGCAGTTCTTC. It codes for CASSQGSPGEQFF. The chain joins TRBV3-1 to TRBJ2-1; unclear D gene. Germline V CDR1 and CDR2: LGHDT, YNNKEL (reference sequence). V shed 3 bases and J shed 9 bases, with 12 bases lying between them. The CDR3 loop spans 13 amino acids.

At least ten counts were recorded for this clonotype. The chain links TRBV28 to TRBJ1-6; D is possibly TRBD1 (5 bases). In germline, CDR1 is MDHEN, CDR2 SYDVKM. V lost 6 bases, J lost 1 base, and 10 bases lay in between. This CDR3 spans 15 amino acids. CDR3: CASSQGLSYNSPLHF. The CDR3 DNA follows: TGTGCCAGCAGCCAGGGACTTTCCTATAATTCACCCCTCCACTTT.

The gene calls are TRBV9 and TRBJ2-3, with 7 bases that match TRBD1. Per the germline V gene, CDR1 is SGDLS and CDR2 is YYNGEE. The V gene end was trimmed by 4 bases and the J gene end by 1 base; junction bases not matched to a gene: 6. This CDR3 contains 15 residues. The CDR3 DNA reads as TGTGCCAGCAGCAACCGTGGGACAGGCACAGATACGCAGTATTTT. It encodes CASSNRGTGTDTQYF. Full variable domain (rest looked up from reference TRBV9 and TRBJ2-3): DSGVTQTPKHLITATGQRVTLRCSPRSGDLSVYWYQQSLDQGLQFLIQYYNGEERAKGNILERFSAQQFPDLHSELNLSSLELGDSALYFCASSNRGTGTDTQYFGPGTRLTVL.

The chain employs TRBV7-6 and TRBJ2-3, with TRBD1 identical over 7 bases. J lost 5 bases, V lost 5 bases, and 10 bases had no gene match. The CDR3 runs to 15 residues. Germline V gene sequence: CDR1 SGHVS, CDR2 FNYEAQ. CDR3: CASSPRTGGGDTQYF. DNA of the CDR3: TGTGCCAGCAGCCCCCGGACAGGCGGTGGAGATACGCAGTATTTT. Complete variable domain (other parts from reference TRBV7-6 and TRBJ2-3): GAGVSQSPRYKVTKRGQDVALRCDPISGHVSLYWYRQALGQGPEFLTYFNYEAQQDKSGLPNDRFSAERPEGSISTLTIQRTEQRDSAMYRCASSPRTGGGDTQYFGPGTRLTVL.

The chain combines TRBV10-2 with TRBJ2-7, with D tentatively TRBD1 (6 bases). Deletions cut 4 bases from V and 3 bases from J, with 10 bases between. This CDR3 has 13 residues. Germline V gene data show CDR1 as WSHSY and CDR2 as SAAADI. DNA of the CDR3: TGCGCCAGCAGTGGGGACACGGACTACGAGCAGTACTTC. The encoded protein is CASSGDTDYEQYF.

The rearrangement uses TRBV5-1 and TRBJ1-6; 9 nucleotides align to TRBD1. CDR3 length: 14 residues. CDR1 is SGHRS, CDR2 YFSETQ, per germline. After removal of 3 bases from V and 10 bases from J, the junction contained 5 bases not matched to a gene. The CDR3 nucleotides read TGCGCCAGCAGCTCCGGACAGGGGTGGTCACCCCTCCACTTT. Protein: CASSSGQGWSPLHF.

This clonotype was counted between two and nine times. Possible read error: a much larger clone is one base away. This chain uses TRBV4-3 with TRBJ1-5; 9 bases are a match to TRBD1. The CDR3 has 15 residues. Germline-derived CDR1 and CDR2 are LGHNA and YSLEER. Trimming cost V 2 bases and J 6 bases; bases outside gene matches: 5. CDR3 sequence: CASSQLQGASQPQHF. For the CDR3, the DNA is TGCGCCAGCAGCCAACTACAGGGGGCGAGTCAGCCCCAGCATTTT.

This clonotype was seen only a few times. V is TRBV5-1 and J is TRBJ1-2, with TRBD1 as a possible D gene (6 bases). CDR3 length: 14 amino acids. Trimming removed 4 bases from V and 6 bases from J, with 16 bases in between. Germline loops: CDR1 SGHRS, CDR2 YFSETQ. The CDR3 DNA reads TGCGCCAGCAGCACCATACAGGGCCGGGATGGCTACACCTTC. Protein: CASSTIQGRDGYTF. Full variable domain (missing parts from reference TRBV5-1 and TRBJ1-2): KAGVTQTPRYLIKTRGQQVTLSCSPISGHRSVSWYQQTPGQGLQFLFEYFSETQRNKGNFPGRFSGRQFSNSRSEMNVSTLELGDSALYLCASSTIQGRDGYTFGSGTRLTVV.

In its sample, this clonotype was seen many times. The DNA of the CDR3 is TGTGCCAGCAGCTCGGACTGGAACACTGAAGCTTTCTTT. This sequence encodes CASSSDWNTEAFF. The chain recombines TRBV7-6 with TRBJ1-1; D remains ambiguous. The germline V gene encodes CDR1 SGHVS and CDR2 FNYEAQ. V gave up 4 bases and J gave up 1 base, with 7 bases separating them. This CDR3 spans 13 amino acids.

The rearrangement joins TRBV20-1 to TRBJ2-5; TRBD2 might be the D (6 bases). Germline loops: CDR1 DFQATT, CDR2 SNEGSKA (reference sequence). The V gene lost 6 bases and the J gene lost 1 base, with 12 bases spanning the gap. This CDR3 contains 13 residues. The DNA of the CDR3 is TGCAGTGCCGGCACCGGGAGCCAAGAGACCCAGTACTTC. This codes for CSAGTGSQETQYF.

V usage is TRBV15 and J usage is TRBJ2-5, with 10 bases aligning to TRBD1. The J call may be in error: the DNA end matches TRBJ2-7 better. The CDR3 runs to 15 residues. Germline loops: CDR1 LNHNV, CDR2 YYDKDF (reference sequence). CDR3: CATSTSGTGVYEQYF. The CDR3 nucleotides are TGTGCCACCAGCACCTCCGGGACAGGGGTGTACGAGCAGTACTTC.

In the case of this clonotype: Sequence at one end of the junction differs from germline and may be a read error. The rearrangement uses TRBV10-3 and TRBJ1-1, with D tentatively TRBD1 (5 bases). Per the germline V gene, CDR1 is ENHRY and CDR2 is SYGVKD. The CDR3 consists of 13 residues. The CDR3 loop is CASSDWDNTEAFF. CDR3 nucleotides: TGTGCCAGCAGTGACTGGGACAACACTGAAGCTTTCTTT.

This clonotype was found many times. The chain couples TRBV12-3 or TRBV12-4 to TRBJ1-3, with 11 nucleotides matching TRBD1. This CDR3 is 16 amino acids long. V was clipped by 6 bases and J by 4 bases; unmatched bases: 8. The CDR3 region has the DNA TGTGCCAGCAGCCCCGGACAGGGGGCGCGGGGAAACACCATATATTTT. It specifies CASSPGQGARGNTIYF.

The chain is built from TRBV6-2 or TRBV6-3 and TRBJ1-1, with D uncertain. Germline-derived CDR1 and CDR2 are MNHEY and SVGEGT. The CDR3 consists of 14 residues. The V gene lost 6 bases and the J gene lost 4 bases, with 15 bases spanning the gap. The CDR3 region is CASSKSYSFTEAFF. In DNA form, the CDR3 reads TGTGCCAGCAGCAAAAGTTACAGTTTCACTGAAGCTTTCTTT.